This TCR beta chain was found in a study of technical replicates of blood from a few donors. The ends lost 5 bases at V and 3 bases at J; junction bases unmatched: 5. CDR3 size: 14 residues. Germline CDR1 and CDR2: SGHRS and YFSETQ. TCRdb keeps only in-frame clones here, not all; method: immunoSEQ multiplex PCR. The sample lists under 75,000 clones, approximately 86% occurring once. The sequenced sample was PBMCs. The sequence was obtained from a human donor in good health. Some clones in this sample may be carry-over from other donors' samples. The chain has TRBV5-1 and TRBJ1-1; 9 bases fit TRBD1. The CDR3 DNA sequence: TGCGCCAGCAGGGGACAGGGAGGGGACACTGAAGCTTTCTTT. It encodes CASRGQGGDTEAFF.